This T cell receptor beta chain was identified during a study of T-cell reconstitution after alpha-beta-depleted transplantation in children. Regarding this clonotype: Its target is not known.

Study-wide results and limits: At the one-year point after transplant, T-cell counts and TCRbeta diversity were found to come mostly from T cells that had been newly produced.

Using unique molecular identifiers, the investigators prepared the TCRbeta library. TCRdb recomputed calls from the PCR reads with MiXCR, one row per CDR3 protein. Counted here are a few hundred thousand distinct CDR3 sequences, approximately 30% occurring once; the ten biggest clones make up about 35%. Germline V lookup: CDR1 SGHRS, CDR2 YFSETQ. This CDR3 is 16 amino acids long. The V segment lost 4 bases and the J segment 3 bases; nucleotides outside the gene matches: 9. The specimen comprised PBMCs, sampled before TCRalphabeta/CD19-depleted stem cell transplant. The chain has TRBV5-1 and TRBJ2-3, with 9 bases matching TRBD2. The clonotype was recovered from a boy under three years old with Wiskott-Aldrich syndrome, due to receive a stem cell transplant. The CDR3: CASSPGQAGGTDTQYF. As DNA, the CDR3 is TGCGCCAGCAGCCCCGGACAAGCGGGAGGTACAGATACGCAGTATTTT.